These 19 T cell receptor beta chains share one sample of origin, sequenced in a study of blood T cell repertoires in COVID-19 (dated by TCRdb to between 2020 and 2021). The library was generated by the immunoSEQ multiplex PCR assay. What TCRdb holds here is the immuneACCESS table cut down to in-frame rearrangements. Part of the clones is not present; checked against another copy, under half of the missing clones reflect an unresolved V gene, and the others are unexplained. This sample holds around 300,000 clones; 88% were observed only once. Under 2.5% of the sample comes from the top ten. The sample consisted of PBMCs or T cells enriched from blood (not recorded which). The origin of the receptors is a woman aged 60-70 years in a cohort exposed to, infected with or recovered from COVID-19 (not recorded which).

The chain carries TRBV7-3 and TRBJ1-6; D perhaps matches TRBD1 (6 bases). The CDR3 totals 15 residues. Trimming left V 1 base short and J 5 bases short, with 9 bases between. Per the germline V gene, CDR1 is SGHTA and CDR2 is FQGTGA. The CDR3 DNA reads TGTGCCAGCAGCTTAAACACAGGGAATAATTCACCCCTCCACTTT. This translates into CASSLNTGNNSPLHF.

This rearrangement joins TRBV6-4 to TRBJ1-1; TRBD1 matches 11 bases. Germline CDR1 reads MRHNA; CDR2 reads SNTAGT. The CDR3 covers 16 residues. V shed 6 bases and J 4 bases; nucleotides not matched to a gene: 10. CDR3 sequence: CASRSSPGTGGTEAFF. For the CDR3, the DNA is TGTGCCAGCAGGAGCAGCCCCGGGACAGGGGGCACTGAAGCTTTCTTT.

The chain carries TRBV5-4 and TRBJ2-1; 10 nucleotides align to TRBD2. CDR3 size: 14 residues. Germline CDR1 and CDR2: SGHNT and YYREEE (reference sequence). Trimming took 6 bases from V and 12 from J; bases not matched to a gene: 12. The CDR3 nucleotides are TGTGCCAGCACGATAGCGGGAGGATCCTTCTCGCAGTTCTTC. It specifies CASTIAGGSFSQFF.

The chain joins TRBV7-2 to TRBJ2-2; TRBD2 matches 10 bases. The V segment lost 1 base and the J segment 6 bases; nucleotides outside the gene matches: 8. The CDR3 extends over 17 amino acids. Germline V CDR1 and CDR2: SGHTA, FQGNSA. CDR3 region: CASSLVASGSRAGELFF. The DNA of the CDR3 is TGTGCCAGCAGCTTAGTGGCTAGCGGGAGTCGCGCCGGGGAGCTGTTTTTT.

This chain links TRBV5-4 with TRBJ2-7, with TRBD2 identical over 9 bases. CDR3 length equals 13 residues. The germline V gene has CDR1 SGHNT and CDR2 YYREEE (reference sequence). Trimming took 7 bases from V and 7 from J; bases not matched to a gene: 9. This CDR3 is CASFLAGTREQYF. The DNA of the CDR3 is TGTGCCAGCTTTCTAGCGGGGACGAGGGAGCAGTACTTC.

The CDR3 sequence: CASGTGQAQHF. CDR3 nucleotide sequence: TGTGCCAGCGGAACCGGACAGGCCCAGCATTTT. The chain couples TRBV6-5 to TRBJ1-5; 7 nucleotides agree with TRBD1. The CDR3 runs 11 residues. Looked up from germline, CDR1 is MNHEY and CDR2 is SVGAGI. Trimming removed 8 bases from V and 11 bases from J; junction bases left unmatched: 6.

By share, this clone ranks as medium-sized. The chain has TRBV5-1 and TRBJ2-7, with a weak D call TRBD1 (6 bases). The CDR3 has 16 residues. V lost 0 bases and J 4 bases, leaving 17 bases between the germline ends. CDR1 and CDR2 (germline): SGHRS, YFSETQ. In DNA, the CDR3 is TGCGCCAGCAGCTTGGCAACACAGGGAGAGGGGTACGAGCAGTACTTC. This codes for CASSLATQGEGYEQYF.

The rearrangement joins TRBV2 to TRBJ2-7; possible D gene TRBD2, 6 bases. Germline lookup yields CDR1 SNHLY and CDR2 FYNNEI. V was pared by 2 bases and J by 1 base, with 12 bases between. This CDR3 spans 15 amino acids. The CDR3 here is CASSELEGLSYEQYF. The DNA for the CDR3 is TGTGCCAGCAGTGAACTCGAGGGACTTTCCTACGAGCAGTACTTC. Supplemented by reference TRBV2 and TRBJ2-7, the full variable domain reads EPEVTQTPSHQVTQMGQEVILRCVPISNHLYFYWYRQILGQKVEFLVSFYNNEISEKSEIFDDQFSVERPDGSNFTLKIRSTKLEDSAMYFCASSELEGLSYEQYFGPGTRLTVT.

This clone was recorded once. The rearrangement links TRBV5-6 to TRBJ2-4, with a weak D call TRBD1 (6 bases). Looked up from germline, CDR1 is SGHDT and CDR2 is YYEEEE. The ends were cut back, 3 bases at V and 8 bases at J, with 18 bases in the middle. The CDR3 contains 15 residues. CDR3 DNA sequence: TGTGCCAGCAGCTCAAAGGGACAAAAAAGGGACATTCAGTACTTC. This gives the protein CASSSKGQKRDIQYF.

The chain couples TRBV5-1 to TRBJ1-2; perhaps TRBD1 as D (6 bases). Trimming took 0 bases from V and 4 from J, leaving 10 bases between them. This CDR3 has 14 residues. CDR1 is SGHRS, CDR2 YFSETQ, per germline. The CDR3 region is CASSLEGVGYGYTF. CDR3 coding DNA: TGCGCCAGCAGCTTGGAGGGGGTAGGCTATGGCTACACCTTC.

The chain joins TRBV18 to TRBJ1-2; D is unclear. V was trimmed by 3 bases and J by 8 bases, leaving 13 bases between them. The CDR3 sequence is 13 residues long. CDR1 KGHSH and CDR2 LQKENI come from the germline V gene. CDR3 bases: TGTGCCAGCTCACCGACCGGTCAGGCAGGCTACACCTTC. This translates into CASSPTGQAGYTF.

This chain connects TRBV5-1 to TRBJ2-4, with 8 positions matching TRBD1. Germline lookup yields CDR1 SGHRS and CDR2 YFSETQ. The CDR3 contains 15 residues. V gave up 2 bases and J gave up 3 bases; unmatched junction bases: 4. The CDR3 protein is CASSFQGADKNIQYF. In DNA, the CDR3 is TGCGCCAGCAGCTTCCAGGGGGCGGACAAAAACATTCAGTACTTC. Based on the CDR3 plus reference TRBV5-1 and TRBJ2-4, the full variable domain is KAGVTQTPRYLIKTRGQQVTLSCSPISGHRSVSWYQQTPGQGLQFLFEYFSETQRNKGNFPGRFSGRQFSNSRSEMNVSTLELGDSALYLCASSFQGADKNIQYFGAGTRLSVL.

J is TRBJ2-7 and V is TRBV5-1, with D perhaps matching TRBD1 (6 bases). The V and J ends lost 3 bases and 4 bases respectively, with 11 bases between them. The germline gives CDR1 SGHRS, CDR2 YFSETQ. CDR3 length: 13 residues. DNA for the CDR3: TGCGCCAGCAGCTCGAGAGACAGGTACGAGCAGTACTTC. Protein product: CASSSRDRYEQYF.

To note about this clone: Other DNA sequences of this sample code for an identical CDR3. The rearrangement joins TRBV28 to TRBJ1-6; the D is unclear. The CDR3 totals 11 residues. V was shortened by 5 bases and J by 7 bases, with 3 bases between the two germline ends. Germline V gives CDR1 MDHEN, CDR2 SYDVKM. CDR3 coding DNA: TGTGCCAGCAGTCTCAATTCACCCCTCCACTTT. It translates to CASSLNSPLHF.

This clone has a single count. This chain connects TRBV7-2 to TRBJ2-3; D uncertain. Germline CDR1 SGHTA, CDR2 FQGNSA. CDR3 size: 11 residues. The germline V and J ends were trimmed by 6 bases and 3 bases, with 4 bases remaining between them. This CDR3 reads CASRYTDTQYF. CDR3 DNA: TGTGCCAGCAGATATACAGATACGCAGTATTTT. Full variable domain (remainder filled in from reference TRBV7-2 and TRBJ2-3): GAGVSQSPSNKVTEKGKDVELRCDPISGHTALYWYRQSLGQGLEFLIYFQGNSAPDKSGLPSDRFSAERTGGSVSTLTIQRTQQEDSAVYLCASRYTDTQYFGPGTRLTVL.

The rearrangement joins TRBV5-6 to TRBJ2-1; 11 bases line up with TRBD2. The CDR3 is 19 residues long. J was trimmed by 8 bases and V by 7 bases; bases with no gene match: 23. CDR1 and CDR2 from the germline V gene are SGHDT and YYEEEE. The CDR3 protein is CASLPPSPLAGANMDEQFF. For the CDR3, the DNA is TGTGCCAGCCTTCCCCCAAGCCCACTAGCGGGAGCAAATATGGATGAGCAGTTCTTC.

The table lists this clone with a few counts. This chain links TRBV27 with TRBJ1-1, with 7 bases lining up with TRBD1. Germline loops: CDR1 MNHEY, CDR2 SMNVEV (reference sequence). V was clipped by 5 bases and J by 1 base; unmatched bases: 4. CDR3 length: 14 amino acids. This chain's CDR3 is CASSVGQWNTEAFF. The DNA for the CDR3 is TGTGCCAGCAGTGTGGGACAGTGGAACACTGAAGCTTTCTTT.

The chain links TRBV19 to TRBJ1-1; unclear D gene. From germline, CDR1 is LNHDA and CDR2 SQIVND (reference sequence). V lost 3 bases and J lost 3, with 2 bases in between. The CDR3 sequence is 11 residues long. The CDR3 DNA reads TGTGCCAGTAGTATCTACACTGAAGCTTTCTTT. Encoded protein: CASSIYTEAFF.

The genes are TRBV19 and TRBJ1-1, with TRBD1 matching over 7 bases. The V and J ends lost 9 bases and 0 bases, in that order; junction bases with no gene match: 7. The CDR3 is 14 residues long. Germline values: CDR1 LNHDA, CDR2 SQIVND (reference sequence). CDR3 sequence reads: CASGTESMNTEAFF. The CDR3 DNA follows: TGTGCCAGCGGGACAGAATCCATGAACACTGAAGCTTTCTTT.